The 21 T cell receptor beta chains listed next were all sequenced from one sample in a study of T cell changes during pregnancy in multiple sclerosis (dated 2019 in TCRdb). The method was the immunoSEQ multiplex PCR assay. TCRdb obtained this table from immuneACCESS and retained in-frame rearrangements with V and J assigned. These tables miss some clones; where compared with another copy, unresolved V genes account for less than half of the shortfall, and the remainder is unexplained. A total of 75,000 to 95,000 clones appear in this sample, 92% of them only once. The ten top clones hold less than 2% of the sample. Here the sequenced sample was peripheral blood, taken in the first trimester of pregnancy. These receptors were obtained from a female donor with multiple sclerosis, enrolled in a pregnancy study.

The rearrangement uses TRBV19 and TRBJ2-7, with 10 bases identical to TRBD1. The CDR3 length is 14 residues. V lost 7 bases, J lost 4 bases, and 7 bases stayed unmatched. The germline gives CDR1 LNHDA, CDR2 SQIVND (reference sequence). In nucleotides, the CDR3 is TGTGCCAGTAAGGGGACAGGGGAAAGTTACGAGCAGTACTTC. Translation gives CASKGTGESYEQYF. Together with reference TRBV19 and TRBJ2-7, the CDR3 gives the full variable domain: DGGITQSPKYLFRKEGQNVTLSCEQNLNHDAMYWYRQDPGQGLRLIYYSQIVNDFQKGDIAEGYSVSREKKESFPLTVTSAQKNPTAFYLCASKGTGESYEQYFGPGTRLTVT.

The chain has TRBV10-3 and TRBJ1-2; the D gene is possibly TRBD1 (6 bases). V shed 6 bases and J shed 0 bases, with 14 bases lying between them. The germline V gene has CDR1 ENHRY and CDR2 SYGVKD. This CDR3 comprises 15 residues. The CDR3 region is CAISPGAQSNYGYTF. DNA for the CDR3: TGTGCCATCAGCCCAGGGGCCCAATCTAACTATGGCTACACCTTC.

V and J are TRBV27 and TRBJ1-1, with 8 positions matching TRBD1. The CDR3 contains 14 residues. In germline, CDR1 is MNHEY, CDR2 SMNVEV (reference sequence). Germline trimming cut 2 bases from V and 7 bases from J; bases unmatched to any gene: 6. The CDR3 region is CASSLRQGASEAFF. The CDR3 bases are TGTGCCAGCAGTTTACGGCAGGGGGCGAGTGAAGCTTTCTTT.

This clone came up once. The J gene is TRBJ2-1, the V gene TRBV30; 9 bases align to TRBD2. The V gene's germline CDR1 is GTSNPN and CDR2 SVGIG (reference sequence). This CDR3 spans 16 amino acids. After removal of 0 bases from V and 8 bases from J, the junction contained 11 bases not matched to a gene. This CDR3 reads CAWSVNSGRFNDEQFF. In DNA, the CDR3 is TGTGCCTGGAGTGTAAATAGCGGGAGATTTAATGATGAGCAGTTCTTC.

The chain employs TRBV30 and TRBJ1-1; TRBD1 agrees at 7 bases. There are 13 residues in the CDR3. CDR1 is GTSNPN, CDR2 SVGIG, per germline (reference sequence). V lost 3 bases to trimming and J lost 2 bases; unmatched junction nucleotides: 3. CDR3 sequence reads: CAWRRQGNTEAFF. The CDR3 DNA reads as TGTGCCTGGAGGAGACAGGGAAACACTGAAGCTTTCTTT.

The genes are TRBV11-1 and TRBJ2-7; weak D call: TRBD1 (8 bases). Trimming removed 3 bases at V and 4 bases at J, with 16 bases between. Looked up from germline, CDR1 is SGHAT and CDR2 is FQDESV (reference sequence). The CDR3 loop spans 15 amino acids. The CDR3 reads CASSFGGTGGYEQYF. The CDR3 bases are TGTGCCAGCAGCTTCGGGGGGACAGGAGGGTACGAGCAGTACTTC.

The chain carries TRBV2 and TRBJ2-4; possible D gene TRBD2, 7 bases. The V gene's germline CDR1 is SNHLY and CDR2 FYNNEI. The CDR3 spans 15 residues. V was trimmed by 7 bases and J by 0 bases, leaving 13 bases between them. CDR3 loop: CASTGGPQAKNIQYF. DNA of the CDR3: TGTGCCAGCACGGGGGGCCCCCAAGCCAAAAACATTCAGTACTTC.

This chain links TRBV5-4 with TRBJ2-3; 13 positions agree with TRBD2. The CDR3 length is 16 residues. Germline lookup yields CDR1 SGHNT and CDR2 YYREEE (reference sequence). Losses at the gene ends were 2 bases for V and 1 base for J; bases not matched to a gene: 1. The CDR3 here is CASSLTSGRGTDTQYF. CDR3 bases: TGTGCCAGCAGCTTAACTAGCGGGAGGGGCACAGATACGCAGTATTTT.

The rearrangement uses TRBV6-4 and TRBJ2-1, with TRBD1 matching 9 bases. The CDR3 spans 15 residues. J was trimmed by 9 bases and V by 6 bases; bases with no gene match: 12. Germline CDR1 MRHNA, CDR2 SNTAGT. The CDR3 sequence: CASSPRQGGQVEQFF. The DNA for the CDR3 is TGTGCCAGCAGCCCGAGACAGGGGGGCCAGGTTGAGCAGTTCTTC.

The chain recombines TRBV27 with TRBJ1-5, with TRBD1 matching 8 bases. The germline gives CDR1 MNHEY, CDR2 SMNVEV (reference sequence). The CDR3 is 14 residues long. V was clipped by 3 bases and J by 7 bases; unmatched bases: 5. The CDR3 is CASSFRGLGQPQHF. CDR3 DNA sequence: TGTGCCAGCAGTTTCAGGGGGCTAGGCCAGCCCCAGCATTTT.

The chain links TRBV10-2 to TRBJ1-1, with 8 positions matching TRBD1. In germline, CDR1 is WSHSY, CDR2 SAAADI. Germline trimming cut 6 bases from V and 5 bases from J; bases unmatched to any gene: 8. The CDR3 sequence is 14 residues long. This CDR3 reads CASRAPGGRTEAFF. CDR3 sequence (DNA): TGCGCCAGCAGGGCACCAGGGGGCAGGACTGAAGCTTTCTTT.

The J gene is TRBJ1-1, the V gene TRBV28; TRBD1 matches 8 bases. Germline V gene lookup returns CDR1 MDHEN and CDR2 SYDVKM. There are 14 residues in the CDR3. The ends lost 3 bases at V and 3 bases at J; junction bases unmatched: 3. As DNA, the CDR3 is TGTGCCAGCAGTTTGAACAGGGGGTACACTGAAGCTTTCTTT. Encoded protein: CASSLNRGYTEAFF.

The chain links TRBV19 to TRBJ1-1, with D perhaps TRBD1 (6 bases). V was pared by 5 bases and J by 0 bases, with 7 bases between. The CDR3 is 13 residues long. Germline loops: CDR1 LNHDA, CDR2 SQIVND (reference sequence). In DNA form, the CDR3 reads TGTGCCAGTAGTCAGGGGTTGAACACTGAAGCTTTCTTT. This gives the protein CASSQGLNTEAFF.

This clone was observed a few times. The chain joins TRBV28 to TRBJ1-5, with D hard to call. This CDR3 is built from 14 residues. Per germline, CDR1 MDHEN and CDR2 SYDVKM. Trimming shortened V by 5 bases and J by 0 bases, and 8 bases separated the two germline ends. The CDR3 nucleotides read TGTGCCAGCAGTCGACACGGTAGCAATCAGCCCCAGCATTTT. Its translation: CASSRHGSNQPQHF.

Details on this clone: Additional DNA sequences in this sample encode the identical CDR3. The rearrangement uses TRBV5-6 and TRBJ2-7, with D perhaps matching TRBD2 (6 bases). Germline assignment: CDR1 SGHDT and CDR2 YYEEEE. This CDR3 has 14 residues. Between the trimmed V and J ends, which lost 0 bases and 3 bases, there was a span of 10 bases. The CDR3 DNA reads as TGTGCCAGCAGCTTGGGGCTAGCGAGCTACGAGCAGTACTTC. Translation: CASSLGLASYEQYF. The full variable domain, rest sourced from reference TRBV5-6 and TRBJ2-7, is DAGVTQSPTHLIKTRGQQVTLRCSPKSGHDTVSWYQQALGQGPQFIFQYYEEEERQRGNFPDRFSGHQFPNYSSELNVNALLLGDSALYLCASSLGLASYEQYFGPGTRLTVT.

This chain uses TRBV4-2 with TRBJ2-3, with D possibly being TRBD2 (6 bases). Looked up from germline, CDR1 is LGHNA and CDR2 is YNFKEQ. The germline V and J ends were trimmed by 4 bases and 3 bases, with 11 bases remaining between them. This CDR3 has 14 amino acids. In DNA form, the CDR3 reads TGTGCCAGCAGCCCCAGAGGGAGGACAGATACGCAGTATTTT. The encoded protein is CASSPRGRTDTQYF.

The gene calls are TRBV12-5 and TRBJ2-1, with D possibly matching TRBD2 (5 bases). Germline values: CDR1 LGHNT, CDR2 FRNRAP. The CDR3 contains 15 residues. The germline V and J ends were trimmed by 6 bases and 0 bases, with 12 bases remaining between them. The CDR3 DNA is TGTGCTAGTGGCAAAGCGGAGAGCTCCTACAATGAGCAGTTCTTC. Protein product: CASGKAESSYNEQFF.

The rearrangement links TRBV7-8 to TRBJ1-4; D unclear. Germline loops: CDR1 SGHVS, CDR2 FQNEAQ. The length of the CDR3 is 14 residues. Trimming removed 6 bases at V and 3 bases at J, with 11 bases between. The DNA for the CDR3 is TGTGCCAGCAGACCGGGTGCGGCTAATGAAAAACTGTTTTTT. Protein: CASRPGAANEKLFF.

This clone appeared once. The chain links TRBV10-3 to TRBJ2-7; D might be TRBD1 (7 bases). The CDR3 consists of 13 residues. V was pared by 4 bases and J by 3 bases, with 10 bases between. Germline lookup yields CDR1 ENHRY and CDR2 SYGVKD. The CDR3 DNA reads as TGTGCCATCAGTGGGCGGGACAGCTACGAGCAGTACTTC. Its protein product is CAISGRDSYEQYF.

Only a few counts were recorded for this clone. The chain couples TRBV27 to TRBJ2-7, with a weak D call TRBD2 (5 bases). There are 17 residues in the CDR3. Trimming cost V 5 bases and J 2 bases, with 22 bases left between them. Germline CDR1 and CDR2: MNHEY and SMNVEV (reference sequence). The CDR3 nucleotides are TGTGCCAGCAGTCCATTTAGACGGCGGGCTACCACCTACGAGCAGTACTTC. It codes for CASSPFRRRATTYEQYF.

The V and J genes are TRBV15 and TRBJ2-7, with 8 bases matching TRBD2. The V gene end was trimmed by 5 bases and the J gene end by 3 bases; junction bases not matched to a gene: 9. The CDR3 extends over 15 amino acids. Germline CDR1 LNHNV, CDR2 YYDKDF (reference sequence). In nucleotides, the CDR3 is TGTGCCACCAGCTCTACCGGGACTAGGGACTACGAGCAGTACTTC. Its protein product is CATSSTGTRDYEQYF.